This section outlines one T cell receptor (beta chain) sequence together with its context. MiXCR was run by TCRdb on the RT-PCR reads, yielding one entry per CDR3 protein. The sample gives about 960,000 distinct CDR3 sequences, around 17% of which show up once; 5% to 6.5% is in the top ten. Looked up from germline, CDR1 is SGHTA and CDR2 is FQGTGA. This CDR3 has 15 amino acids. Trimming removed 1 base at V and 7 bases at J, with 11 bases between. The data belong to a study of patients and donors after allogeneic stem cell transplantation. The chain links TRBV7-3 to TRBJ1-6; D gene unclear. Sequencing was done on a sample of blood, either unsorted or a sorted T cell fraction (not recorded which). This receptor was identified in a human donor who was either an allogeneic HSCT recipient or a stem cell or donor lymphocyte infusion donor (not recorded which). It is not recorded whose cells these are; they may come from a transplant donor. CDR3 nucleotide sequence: TGTGCCAGCAGCTTAAATGGGCAGAGGAATTCACCCCTCCACTTT. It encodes CASSLNGQRNSPLHF.